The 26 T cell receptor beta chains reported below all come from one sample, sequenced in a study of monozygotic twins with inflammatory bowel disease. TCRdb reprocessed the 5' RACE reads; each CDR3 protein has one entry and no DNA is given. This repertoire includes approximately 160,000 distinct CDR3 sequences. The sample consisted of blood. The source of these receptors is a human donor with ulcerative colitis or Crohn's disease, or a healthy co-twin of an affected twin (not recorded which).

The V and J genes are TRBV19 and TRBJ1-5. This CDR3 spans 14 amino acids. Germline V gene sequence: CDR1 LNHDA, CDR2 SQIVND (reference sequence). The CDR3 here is CASSLVTLNQPQHF.

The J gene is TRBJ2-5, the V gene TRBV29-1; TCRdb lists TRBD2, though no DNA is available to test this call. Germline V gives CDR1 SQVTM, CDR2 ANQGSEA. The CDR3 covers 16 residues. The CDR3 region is CSGLPPGGLPQETQYF.

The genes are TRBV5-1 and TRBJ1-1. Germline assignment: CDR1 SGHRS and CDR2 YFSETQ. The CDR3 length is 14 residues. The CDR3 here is CASSLASWGTEAFF.

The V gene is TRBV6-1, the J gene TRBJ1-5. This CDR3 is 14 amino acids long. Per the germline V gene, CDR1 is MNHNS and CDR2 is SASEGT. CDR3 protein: CASTRIGFNQPQHF.

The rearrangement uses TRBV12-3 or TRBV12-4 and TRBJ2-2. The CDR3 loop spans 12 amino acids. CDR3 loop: CASSFSLLGLFF.

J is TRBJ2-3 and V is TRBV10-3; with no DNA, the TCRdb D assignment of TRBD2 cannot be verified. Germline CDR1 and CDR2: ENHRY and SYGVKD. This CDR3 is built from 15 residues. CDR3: CAISEEWRDTDTQYF.

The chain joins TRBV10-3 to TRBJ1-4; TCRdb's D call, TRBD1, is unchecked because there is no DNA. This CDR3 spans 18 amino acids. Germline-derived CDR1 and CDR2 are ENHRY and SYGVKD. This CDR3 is CAISESAHRGRGSEKLFF.

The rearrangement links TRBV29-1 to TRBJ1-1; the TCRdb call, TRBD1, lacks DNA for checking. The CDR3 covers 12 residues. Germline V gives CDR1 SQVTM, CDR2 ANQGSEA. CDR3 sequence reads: CSVHDRETEAFF.

This CDR3 is CASSSRPGYYEQYF. This rearrangement joins TRBV5-1 to TRBJ2-7. The CDR3 contains 14 residues. Germline CDR1 is SGHRS and CDR2 is YFSETQ.

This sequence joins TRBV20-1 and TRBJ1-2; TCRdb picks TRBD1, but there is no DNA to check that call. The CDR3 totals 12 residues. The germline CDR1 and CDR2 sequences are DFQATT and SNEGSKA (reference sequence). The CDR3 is CSAHNAPYGYTF.

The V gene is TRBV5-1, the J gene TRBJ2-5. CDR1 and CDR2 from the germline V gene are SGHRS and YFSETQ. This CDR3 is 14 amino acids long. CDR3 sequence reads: CASSLEGRRETQYF.

The CDR3 spells CASRPGLASRGELFF. J is TRBJ2-2 and V is TRBV12-3 or TRBV12-4; no DNA is available, so the TRBD2 call from TCRdb remains unchecked. This CDR3 is 15 amino acids long.

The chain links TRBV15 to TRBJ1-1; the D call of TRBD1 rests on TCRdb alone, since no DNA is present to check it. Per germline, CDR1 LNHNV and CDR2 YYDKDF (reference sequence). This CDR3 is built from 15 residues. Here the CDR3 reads CATSRSPDSNTEAFF.

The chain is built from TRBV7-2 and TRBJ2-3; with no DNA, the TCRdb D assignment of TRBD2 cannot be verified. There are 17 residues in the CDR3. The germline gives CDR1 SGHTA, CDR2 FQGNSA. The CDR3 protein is CASSPLPAGESTDTQYF.

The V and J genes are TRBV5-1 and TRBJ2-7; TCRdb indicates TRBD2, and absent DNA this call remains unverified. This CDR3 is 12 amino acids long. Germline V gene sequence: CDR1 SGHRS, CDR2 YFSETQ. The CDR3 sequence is CASSLSGAEQYF.

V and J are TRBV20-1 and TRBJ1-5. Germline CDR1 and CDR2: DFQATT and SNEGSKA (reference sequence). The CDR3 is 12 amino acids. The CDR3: CSARGGEQPQHF.

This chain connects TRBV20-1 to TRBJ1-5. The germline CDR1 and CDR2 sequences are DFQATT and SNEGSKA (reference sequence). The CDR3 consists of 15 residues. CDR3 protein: CSAASIGRANQPQHF.

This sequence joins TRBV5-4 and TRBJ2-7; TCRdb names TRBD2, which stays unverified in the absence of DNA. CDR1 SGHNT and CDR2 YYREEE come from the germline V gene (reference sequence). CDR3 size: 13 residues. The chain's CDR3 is CAISGHSSYEQYF. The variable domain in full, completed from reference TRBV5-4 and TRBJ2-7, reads ETGVTQSPTHLIKTRGQQVTLRCSSQSGHNTVSWYQQALGQGPQFIFQYYREEENGRGNFPPRFSGLQFPNYSSELNVNALELDDSALYLCAISGHSSYEQYFGPGTRLTVT.

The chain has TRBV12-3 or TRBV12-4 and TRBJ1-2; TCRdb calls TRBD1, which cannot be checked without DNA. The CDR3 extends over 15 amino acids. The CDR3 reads CASSPPDSLSYGYTF.

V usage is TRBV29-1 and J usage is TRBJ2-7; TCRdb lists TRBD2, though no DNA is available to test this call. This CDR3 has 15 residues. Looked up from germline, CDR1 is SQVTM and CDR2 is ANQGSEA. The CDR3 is CSVDGLAGAPYEQYF.

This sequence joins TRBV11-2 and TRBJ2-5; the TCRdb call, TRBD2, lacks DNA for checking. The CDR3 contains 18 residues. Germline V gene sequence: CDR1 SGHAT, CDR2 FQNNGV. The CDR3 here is CASSPYGLAGAGRETQYF.

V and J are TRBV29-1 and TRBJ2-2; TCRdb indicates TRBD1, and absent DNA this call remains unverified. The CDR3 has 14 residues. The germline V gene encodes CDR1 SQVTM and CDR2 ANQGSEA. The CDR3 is CSVGGTYGTGELFF.

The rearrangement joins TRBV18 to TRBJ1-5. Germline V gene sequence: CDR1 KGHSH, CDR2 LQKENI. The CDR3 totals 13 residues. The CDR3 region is CASSPGRNQPQHF.

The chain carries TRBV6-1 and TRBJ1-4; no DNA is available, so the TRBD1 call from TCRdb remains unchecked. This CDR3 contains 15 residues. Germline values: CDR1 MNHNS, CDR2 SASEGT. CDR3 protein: CASTAARGGSGKLFF.

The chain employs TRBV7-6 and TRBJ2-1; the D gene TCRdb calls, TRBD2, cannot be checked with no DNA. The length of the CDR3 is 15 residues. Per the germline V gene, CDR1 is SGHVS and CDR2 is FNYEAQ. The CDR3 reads CASSLESAGNNEQFF. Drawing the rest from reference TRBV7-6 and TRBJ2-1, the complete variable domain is GAGVSQSPRYKVTKRGQDVALRCDPISGHVSLYWYRQALGQGPEFLTYFNYEAQQDKSGLPNDRFSAERPEGSISTLTIQRTEQRDSAMYRCASSLESAGNNEQFFGPGTRLTVL.

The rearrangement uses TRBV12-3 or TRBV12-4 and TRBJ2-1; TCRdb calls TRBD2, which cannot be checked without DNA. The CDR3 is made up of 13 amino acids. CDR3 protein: CASTRTSQGEQFF.